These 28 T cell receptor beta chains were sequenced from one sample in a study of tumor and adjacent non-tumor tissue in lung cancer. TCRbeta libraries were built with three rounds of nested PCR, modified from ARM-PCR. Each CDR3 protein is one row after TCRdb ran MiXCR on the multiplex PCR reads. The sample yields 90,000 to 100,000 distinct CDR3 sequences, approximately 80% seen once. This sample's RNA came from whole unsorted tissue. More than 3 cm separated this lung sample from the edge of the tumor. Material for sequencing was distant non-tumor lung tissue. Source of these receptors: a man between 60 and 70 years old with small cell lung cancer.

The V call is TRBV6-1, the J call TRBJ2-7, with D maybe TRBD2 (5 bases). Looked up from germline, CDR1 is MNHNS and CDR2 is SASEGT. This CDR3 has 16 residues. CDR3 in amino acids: CACSGRNTGSHYEQYV. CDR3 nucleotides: TGTGCCTGCAGTGGGAGAAACACCGGGTCCCATTACGAGCAGTACGTC.

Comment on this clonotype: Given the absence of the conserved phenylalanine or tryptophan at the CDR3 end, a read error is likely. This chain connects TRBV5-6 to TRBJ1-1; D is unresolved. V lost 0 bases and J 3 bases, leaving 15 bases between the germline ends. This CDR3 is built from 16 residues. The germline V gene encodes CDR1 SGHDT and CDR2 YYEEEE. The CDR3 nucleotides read TGTGCCAGCAGCTTGGCCTCCGGGATAGCGGACACTGAAGCTTTCATT. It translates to CASSLASGIADTEAFI.

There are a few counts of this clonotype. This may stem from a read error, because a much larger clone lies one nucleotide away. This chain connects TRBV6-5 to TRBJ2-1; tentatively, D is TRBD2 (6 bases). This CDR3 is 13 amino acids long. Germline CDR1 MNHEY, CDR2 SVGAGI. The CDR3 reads CANSYYGGSEQFF. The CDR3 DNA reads TGTGCCAACAGTTACTACGGGGGAAGTGAGCAGTTCTTC.

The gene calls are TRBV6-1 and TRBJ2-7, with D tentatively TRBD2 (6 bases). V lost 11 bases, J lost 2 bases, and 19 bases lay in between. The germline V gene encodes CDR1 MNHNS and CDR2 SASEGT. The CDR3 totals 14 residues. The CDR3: CADRRGTGTYEQYV. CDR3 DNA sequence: TGTGCCGACAGACGAGGGACTGGGACCTACGAGCAGTACGTC.

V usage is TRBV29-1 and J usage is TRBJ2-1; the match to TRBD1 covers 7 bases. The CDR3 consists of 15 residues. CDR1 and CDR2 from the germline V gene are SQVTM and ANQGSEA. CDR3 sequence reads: CCLERRDRVYNEQFF. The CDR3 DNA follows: TGCTGCCTTGAACGTCGAGACAGGGTGTACAATGAGCAGTTCTTC.

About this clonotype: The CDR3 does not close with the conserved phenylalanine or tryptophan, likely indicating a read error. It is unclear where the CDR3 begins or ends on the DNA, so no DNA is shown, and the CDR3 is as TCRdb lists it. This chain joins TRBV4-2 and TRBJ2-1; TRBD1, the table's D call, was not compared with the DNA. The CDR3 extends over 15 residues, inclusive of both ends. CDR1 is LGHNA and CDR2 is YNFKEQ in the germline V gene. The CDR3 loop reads CASSQVGRPYNEQLI.

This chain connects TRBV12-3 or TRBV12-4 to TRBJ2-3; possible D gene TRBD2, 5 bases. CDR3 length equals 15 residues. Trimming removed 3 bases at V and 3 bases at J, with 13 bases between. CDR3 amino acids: CASSFYVGETDTQYF. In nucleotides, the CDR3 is TGTGCCAGCAGTTTCTATGTCGGGGAGACAGATACGCAGTATTTT.

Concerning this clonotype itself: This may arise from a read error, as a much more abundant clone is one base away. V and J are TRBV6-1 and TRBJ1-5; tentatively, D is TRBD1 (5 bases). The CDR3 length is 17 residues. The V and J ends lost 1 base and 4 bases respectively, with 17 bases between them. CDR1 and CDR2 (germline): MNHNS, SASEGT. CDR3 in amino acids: CASSEGVRGFSNQPQHF. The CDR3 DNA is TGTGCCAGCAGTGAAGGGGTTAGGGGATTCTCTAATCAGCCCCAGCATTTT.

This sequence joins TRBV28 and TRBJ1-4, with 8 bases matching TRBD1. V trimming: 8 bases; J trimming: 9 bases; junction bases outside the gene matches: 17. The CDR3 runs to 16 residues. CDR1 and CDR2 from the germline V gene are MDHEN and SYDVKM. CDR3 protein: CASGGGTGRYPQKLFF. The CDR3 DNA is TGTGCCAGCGGTGGAGGGACAGGAAGGTACCCTCAAAAACTGTTTTTT.

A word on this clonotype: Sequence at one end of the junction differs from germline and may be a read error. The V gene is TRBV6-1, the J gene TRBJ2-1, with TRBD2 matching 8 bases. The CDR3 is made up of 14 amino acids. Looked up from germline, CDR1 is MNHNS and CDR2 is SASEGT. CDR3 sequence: CASIFSGTRNEQFF. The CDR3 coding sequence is TGTGCAAGCATCTTTAGCGGGACAAGGAATGAGCAGTTCTTC.

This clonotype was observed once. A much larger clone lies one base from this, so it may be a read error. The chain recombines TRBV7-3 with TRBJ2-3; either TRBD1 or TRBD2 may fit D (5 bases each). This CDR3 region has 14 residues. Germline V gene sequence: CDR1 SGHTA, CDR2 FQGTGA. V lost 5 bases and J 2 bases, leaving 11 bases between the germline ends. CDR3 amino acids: CASSGWGFTDTQYF. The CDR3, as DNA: TGTGCCAGCAGCGGGTGGGGGTTCACAGATACGCAGTATTTT.

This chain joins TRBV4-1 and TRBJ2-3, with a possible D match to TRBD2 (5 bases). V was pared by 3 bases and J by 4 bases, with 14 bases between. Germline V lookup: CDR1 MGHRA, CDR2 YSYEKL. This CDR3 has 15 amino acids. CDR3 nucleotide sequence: TGCGCCAGCAGCCAGGGAGTGGGCCGCTCAGATACGCAGTATTTT. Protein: CASSQGVGRSDTQYF.

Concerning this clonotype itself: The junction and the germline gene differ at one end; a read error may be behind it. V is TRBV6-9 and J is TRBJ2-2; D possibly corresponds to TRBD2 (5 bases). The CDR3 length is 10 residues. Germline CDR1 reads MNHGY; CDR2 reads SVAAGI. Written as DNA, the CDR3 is TGTGCCTGCGAGGACCGGGGAGCTGTTTTT. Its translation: CACEDRGAVF.

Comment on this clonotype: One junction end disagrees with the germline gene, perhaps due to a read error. CDR3 bases: TGTGCCAGTAGCTTGGCCTCCGGGACGGTGAGCACTGAAGCTTTCTTT. Translated, it gives CASSLASGTVSTEAFF. The genes are TRBV5-6 and TRBJ1-1, with a tentative D call TRBD1 (5 bases). Looked up from germline, CDR1 is SGHDT and CDR2 is YYEEEE. The CDR3 loop spans 16 amino acids.

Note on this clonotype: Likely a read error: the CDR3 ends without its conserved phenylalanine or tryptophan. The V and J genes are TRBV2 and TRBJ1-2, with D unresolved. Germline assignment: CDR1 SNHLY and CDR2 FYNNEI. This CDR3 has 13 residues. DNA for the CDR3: TGTGCCAGCGGCAAACAATCTAACTATGGTTACACCTCC. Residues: CASGKQSNYGYTS.

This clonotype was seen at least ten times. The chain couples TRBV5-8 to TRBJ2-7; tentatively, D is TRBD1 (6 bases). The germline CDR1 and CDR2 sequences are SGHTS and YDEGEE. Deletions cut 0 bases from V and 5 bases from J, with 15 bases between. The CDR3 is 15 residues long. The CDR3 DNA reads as TGTGCCAGCAGCTTGGCGACAGGTTTCGTCGACGAGCAGTACTTC. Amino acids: CASSLATGFVDEQYF.

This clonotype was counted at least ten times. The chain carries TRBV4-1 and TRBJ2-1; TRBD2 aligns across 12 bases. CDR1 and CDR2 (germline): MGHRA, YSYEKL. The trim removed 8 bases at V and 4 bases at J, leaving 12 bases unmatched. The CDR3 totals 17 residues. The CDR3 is CASANPTSGGFYNEQFF. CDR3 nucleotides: TGCGCCAGCGCGAATCCGACTAGCGGGGGCTTTTACAATGAGCAGTTCTTC.

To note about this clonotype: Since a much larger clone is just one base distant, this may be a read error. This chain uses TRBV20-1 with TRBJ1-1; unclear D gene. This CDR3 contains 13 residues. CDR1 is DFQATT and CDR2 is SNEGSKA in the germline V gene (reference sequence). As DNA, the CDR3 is TGCAGTACTAGAACAACAGCTAACACTGAAGCTTTCTTT. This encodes CSTRTTANTEAFF.

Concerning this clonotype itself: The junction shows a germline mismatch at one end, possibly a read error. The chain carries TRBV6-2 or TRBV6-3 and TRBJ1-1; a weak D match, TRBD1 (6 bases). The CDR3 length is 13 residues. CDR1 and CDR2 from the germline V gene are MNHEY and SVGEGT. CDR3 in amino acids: CSSRLDSFTRAFF. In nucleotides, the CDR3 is TGTTCCAGCAGACTGGACAGCTTCACTAGAGCTTTCTTT.

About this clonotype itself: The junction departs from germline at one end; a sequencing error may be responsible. The CDR3 DNA reads as TGTGCCAACAGCTACAGGGGGCCGCAGACAGATACACAGTATTTT. It encodes CANSYRGPQTDTQYF. The V and J genes are TRBV13 and TRBJ2-3; TRBD1 agrees at 9 bases. The length of the CDR3 is 15 residues. Germline CDR1 is PRHDT and CDR2 is FYEKMQ (reference sequence).

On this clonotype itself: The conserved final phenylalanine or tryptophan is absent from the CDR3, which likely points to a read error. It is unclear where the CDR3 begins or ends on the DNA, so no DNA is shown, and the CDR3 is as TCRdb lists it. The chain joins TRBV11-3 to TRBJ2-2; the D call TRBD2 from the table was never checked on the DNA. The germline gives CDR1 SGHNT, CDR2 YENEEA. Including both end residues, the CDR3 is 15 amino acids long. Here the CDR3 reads CASSYGSGGTGKRFC.

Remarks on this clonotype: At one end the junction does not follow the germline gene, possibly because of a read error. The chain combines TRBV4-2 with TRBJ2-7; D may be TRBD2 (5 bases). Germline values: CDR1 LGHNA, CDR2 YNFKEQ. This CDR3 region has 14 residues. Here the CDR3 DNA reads TGTGCTAGCAGCCAAGACCCGGAGGTCTACGAGCAGTGCTTC. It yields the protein CASSQDPEVYEQCF.

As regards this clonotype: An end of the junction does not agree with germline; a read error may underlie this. The CDR3 loop reads CASNLLMDTEAFF. Here the CDR3 DNA reads TGTGCCAGCAACTTGTTGATGGACACTGAAGCTTTCTTT. The chain carries TRBV5-6 and TRBJ1-1; D call uncertain. This CDR3 contains 13 residues. CDR1 and CDR2 from the germline V gene are SGHDT and YYEEEE.

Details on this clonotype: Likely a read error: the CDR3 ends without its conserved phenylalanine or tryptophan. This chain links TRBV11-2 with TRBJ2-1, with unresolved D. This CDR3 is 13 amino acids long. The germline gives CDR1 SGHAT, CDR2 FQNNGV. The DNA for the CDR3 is TGTGCCAGTAGCTTAGAAGGTTTCGGTGAGCAGTTCTAC. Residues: CASSLEGFGEQFY.

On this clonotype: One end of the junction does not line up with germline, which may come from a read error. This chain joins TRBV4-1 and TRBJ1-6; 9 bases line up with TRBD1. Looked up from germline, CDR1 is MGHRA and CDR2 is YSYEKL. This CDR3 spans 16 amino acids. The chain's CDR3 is CGSSQDRDRANSLLHF. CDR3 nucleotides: TGCGGCAGCAGCCAGGATCGGGACAGGGCGAATTCACTCCTCCACTTT.

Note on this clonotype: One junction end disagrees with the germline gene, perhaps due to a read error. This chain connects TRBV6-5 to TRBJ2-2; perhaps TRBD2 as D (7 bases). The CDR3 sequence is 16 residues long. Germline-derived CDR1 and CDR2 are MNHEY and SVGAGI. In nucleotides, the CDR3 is TGTGCCAGCAGTCTCAGGGGAGGGAGTGACACCAGGGAGCTGTTTTTT. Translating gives CASSLRGGSDTRELFF.

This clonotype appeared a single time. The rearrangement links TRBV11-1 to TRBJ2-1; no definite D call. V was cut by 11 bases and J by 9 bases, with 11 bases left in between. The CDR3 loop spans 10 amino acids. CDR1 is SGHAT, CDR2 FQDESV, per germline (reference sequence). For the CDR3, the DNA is TGTGCCCAGCTTATTGCTGAGCAGTTCTTC. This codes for CAQLIAEQFF. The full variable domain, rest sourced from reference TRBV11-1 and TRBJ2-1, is EAEVAQSPRYKITEKSQAVAFWCDPISGHATLYWYRQILGQGPELLVQFQDESVVDDSQLPKDRFSAERLKGVDSTLKIQPAELGDSAMYLCAQLIAEQFFGPGTRLTVL.

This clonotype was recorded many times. CDR3 in amino acids: CASSPWGKITDTQYF. Written as DNA, the CDR3 is TGTGCCAGCAGTCCATGGGGGAAGATTACGGATACGCAGTATTTT. The chain carries TRBV5-4 and TRBJ2-3, with D perhaps being TRBD1 or TRBD2 (5 bases each). The CDR3 length is 15 residues. CDR1 and CDR2 from the germline V gene are SGHNT and YYREEE (reference sequence). V lost 5 bases to trimming and J lost 6 bases, with 19 bases between them.